The 12 T cell receptor beta chains given below trace back to one sample, sequenced in a study of response to subunit inactivated influenza vaccine. Via MiXCR, TCRdb re-called the RT-PCR reads, giving one row per CDR3 protein. The profile shows 490,000 or so distinct CDR3 sequences, around 8% of them singletons. The source was PBMCs from blood, collected less than 25 months after vaccination. The receptor source for this set is a man between 50 and 69 years old who received an inactivated influenza vaccine.

The table lists this clonotype with many counts. CDR3 DNA sequence: TGCGCCAGCAGCTTGACCAGAAACTCCTATAATTCACCCCTCCACTTT. Amino acids: CASSLTRNSYNSPLHF. The chain employs TRBV5-1 and TRBJ1-6; D is ambiguous. This CDR3 contains 16 residues. Germline assignment: CDR1 SGHRS and CDR2 YFSETQ. Trimming took 1 base from V and 0 from J, leaving 8 bases between them.

The table lists this clonotype with many counts. The chain carries TRBV29-1 and TRBJ2-7; 9 nucleotides agree with TRBD2. The CDR3 covers 14 residues. Germline loops: CDR1 SQVTM, CDR2 ANQGSEA. V lost 6 bases to trimming and J lost 0 bases; unmatched junction nucleotides: 6. In DNA form, the CDR3 reads TGCAGCGTCGGGATAGCGGGAGTCTCCTACGAGCAGTACTTC. Translated, it gives CSVGIAGVSYEQYF.

This clonotype was detected ten times or more. The J gene is TRBJ2-7, the V gene TRBV5-5, with D possibly being TRBD2 (6 bases). Germline-derived CDR1 and CDR2 are SGHKS and YYEKEE (reference sequence). Trimming took 2 bases from V and 6 from J, leaving 15 bases between them. The CDR3 is 14 residues long. The CDR3 protein is CASSLQPGVLEQYF. In DNA form, the CDR3 reads TGTGCCAGCAGCTTACAACCGGGAGTCCTCGAGCAGTACTTC.

The V and J genes are TRBV11-1 and TRBJ2-5, with D unresolved. Germline V gene lookup returns CDR1 SGHAT and CDR2 FQDESV (reference sequence). V lost 2 bases and J lost 1, with 8 bases in between. The CDR3 consists of 14 residues. CDR3 in amino acids: CASSLRRIQETQYF. The DNA of the CDR3 is TGTGCCAGCAGCTTACGGCGCATCCAAGAGACCCAGTACTTC.

There are a few counts of this clonotype. The DNA for the CDR3 is TGTGCCAGCAGCGAGGGGGACCTACGAAATGAGCAGTTCTTC. The encoded protein is CASSEGDLRNEQFF. The chain uses TRBV9 and TRBJ2-1; maybe TRBD1 (6 bases). Trimming cost V 3 bases and J 7 bases, with 14 bases left between them. Germline values: CDR1 SGDLS, CDR2 YYNGEE. The CDR3 runs 14 residues.

The chain has TRBV18 and TRBJ2-1; 7 nucleotides agree with TRBD1. CDR3 length: 14 amino acids. Germline CDR1 is KGHSH and CDR2 is LQKENI. Trimming removed 4 bases from V and 6 bases from J; junction bases left unmatched: 6. The CDR3: CASSHRDRPNEQFF. The CDR3, as DNA: TGTGCCAGCTCACATCGGGACAGACCCAATGAGCAGTTCTTC. Full variable domain (missing parts from reference TRBV18 and TRBJ2-1): NAGVMQNPRHLVRRRGQEARLRCSPMKGHSHVYWYRQLPEEGLKFMVYLQKENIIDESGMPKERFSAEFPKEGPSILRIQQVVRGDSAAYFCASSHRDRPNEQFFGPGTRLTVL.

The table lists this clonotype with a few counts. The genes are TRBV21-1 and TRBJ2-1. TRBV21-1 represents a pseudogene. This CDR3 has 13 amino acids. In nucleotides, the CDR3 is TGTGCCAGCAGCAAAGCGCGGCGCAATGAGCAGTTCTTC. Translating it yields CASSKARRNEQFF.

This clonotype was found many times. The V gene is TRBV3-1, the J gene TRBJ2-3; 11 nucleotides agree with TRBD2. V gave up 4 bases and J gave up 0 bases; unmatched junction bases: 3. The CDR3 is made up of 16 amino acids. From germline, CDR1 is LGHDT and CDR2 YNNKEL (reference sequence). The CDR3 nucleotides are TGTGCCAGCAGCCTACGACTAGCGGGGAGCACAGATACGCAGTATTTT. It encodes CASSLRLAGSTDTQYF.

The chain joins TRBV5-5 to TRBJ1-2, with no clear D. The CDR3 spans 15 residues. Trimming cost V 5 bases and J 0 bases, with 14 bases left between them. Germline V gene lookup returns CDR1 SGHKS and CDR2 YYEKEE (reference sequence). The chain's CDR3 is CASSHRSDTNYGYTF. The DNA for the CDR3 is TGTGCCAGCAGTCACCGTTCGGATACTAACTATGGCTACACCTTC.

This clonotype was seen a few times. The rearrangement uses TRBV7-2 and TRBJ1-1; D is possibly TRBD1 (5 bases). There are 13 residues in the CDR3. V was clipped by 5 bases and J by 10 bases, with 17 bases between them. CDR1 and CDR2 (germline): SGHTA, FQGNSA. CDR3 residues: CASSPRDPEGAFF. Written as DNA, the CDR3 is TGTGCCAGCAGCCCCCGGGACCCCGAAGGAGCTTTCTTT.

The sample holds many counts of this clonotype. V is TRBV6-1 and J is TRBJ1-1; 9 bases match TRBD1. Germline CDR1 MNHNS, CDR2 SASEGT. J gave up 3 bases and V 5 bases, and 13 bases lay outside the gene matches. CDR3 length: 17 residues. CDR3: CASSPYSQGQGDTEAFF. The CDR3 DNA reads as TGTGCCAGCAGTCCGTATTCACAGGGACAGGGAGACACTGAAGCTTTCTTT.

The chain combines TRBV11-2 with TRBJ2-7, with 10 bases aligning to TRBD1. CDR3 length: 15 amino acids. From germline, CDR1 is SGHAT and CDR2 FQNNGV. V was clipped by 5 bases and J by 5 bases; unmatched bases: 9. The chain's CDR3 is CASSRQGAVGHEQYF. DNA of the CDR3: TGTGCCAGCAGCCGACAGGGGGCGGTCGGCCACGAGCAGTACTTC. Supplemented by reference TRBV11-2 and TRBJ2-7, the full variable domain reads EAGVAQSPRYKIIEKRQSVAFWCNPISGHATLYWYQQILGQGPKLLIQFQNNGVVDDSQLPKDRFSAERLKGVDSTLKIQPAKLEDSAVYLCASSRQGAVGHEQYFGPGTRLTVT.